This is a list of T cell receptor beta chains from one sample in a study of T cell responses to AZD1222 COVID-19 vaccine. Data came from immunoSEQ multiplex PCR; TCRdb stores just in-frame clones and leaves some out. The table records some 70,000 clones, under 90% of them present only once. The sequenced sample was peripheral blood, obtained 28 days after the second AZD1222 dose. These receptors were collected from an adult who received the AZD1222 COVID-19 vaccine. The CDR3 runs from the conserved cysteine through the conserved F or W. Each record gives: V gene, D gene, J gene, clone size, CDR3 DNA, CDR3 protein. A D gene is named only where the DNA matches it firmly. For some rows the clone size is stated as once, few or many, or as a class when expanded; others skip it.

TRBV19	TRBD1	TRBJ2-1	-	TGTGCCAGTAGTATAGGAGACAGGGGGGCCTACAATGAGCAGTTCTTC	CASSIGDRGAYNEQFF
TRBV4-1	-	TRBJ2-5	-	TGCGCCAGCAGCGGGGGGGCCCCATTAGAGACCCAGTACTTC	CASSGGAPLETQYF
TRBV4-1	-	TRBJ2-5	-	TGCGCCAGCAGCCAAAATCGATTGGGAATACAAGAGACCCAGTACTTC	CASSQNRLGIQETQYF
TRBV19	-	TRBJ1-1	few	TGTGCCAGTAGAGCAGGGAACACTGAAGCTTTCTTT	CASRAGNTEAFF
TRBV9	-	TRBJ1-2	-	TGTGCCAGCAGCCCGACACCGGAGAACTATGGCTACACCTTC	CASSPTPENYGYTF
TRBV5-4	-	TRBJ1-1	few	TGTGCCAGCAGCTTGGGAAGACGGACTACTGAAGCTTTCTTT	CASSLGRRTTEAFF
TRBV13	-	TRBJ2-7	-	TGTGCCAGCAGCTTAGGCCCCGAGCAGTACTTC	CASSLGPEQYF
TRBV5-8	-	TRBJ2-4	-	TGTGCCAGCAGCTCAAAGGGAAAAGCCAAAAACATTCAGTACTTC	CASSSKGKAKNIQYF
TRBV27	-	TRBJ2-1	-	TGTGCCAGCAGCGCGACGTTTTACAATGAGCAGTTCTTC	CASSATFYNEQFF
TRBV10-3	TRBD1	TRBJ2-2	once	TGTGCCATCAGTGGTAGGACAGGAACGAACACCGGGGAGCTGTTTTTT	CAISGRTGTNTGELFF
TRBV21-1	-	TRBJ2-7	-	TGTGCCAGCAGCAAAGATGAAACTGAAGAAGCCGGGGCCTCCTACGAGCAGTACTTC	CASSKDETEEAGASYEQYF
TRBV7-2	-	TRBJ2-7	few	TGTGCCAGCAGCTTCCCAGGAGTGACCTACGAGCAGTACTTC	CASSFPGVTYEQYF
TRBV4-1	-	TRBJ1-3	-	TGCGCCAGCAGCCAAACCCACGGAAACACCATATATTTT	CASSQTHGNTIYF
TRBV10-3	-	TRBJ2-2	-	TGTGCCATCAGTGAGGACCAACCCCCGAACACCGGGGAGCTGTTTTTT	CAISEDQPPNTGELFF
TRBV7-9	TRBD1	TRBJ2-2	-	TGTGCCAGCAGCGCCGACAGGGCGGACGGGGAGCTGTTTTTT	CASSADRADGELFF
TRBV2	TRBD2	TRBJ2-7	-	TGTGCCAGCAGTTGGACTAGCGGGGGGGCCTACGAGCAGTACTTC	CASSWTSGGAYEQYF
TRBV13	TRBD2	TRBJ2-7	-	TGTGCCAGCAGCCCCTCTAGCGGGGGGGCTTACGAGCAGTACTTC	CASSPSSGGAYEQYF
TRBV21-1	-	TRBJ1-2	-	TGTGCCAGCAGCAAAGAGGTTGGCAGGGTAGTCCCCAAAAACTATGGCTACACCTTC	CASSKEVGRVVPKNYGYTF
TRBV5-1	TRBD1	TRBJ1-1	once	TGCGCCAGCGGGGGACAGGGGGGTCTCCCGAACACTGAAGCTTTCTTT	CASGGQGGLPNTEAFF
TRBV6-2/TRBV6-3	-	TRBJ2-7	-	TGTGCCAGCAGTTACGATCTCATCTACGAGCAGTACTTC	CASSYDLIYEQYF
TRBV29-1	TRBD1	TRBJ1-1	-	TGCAGCGTTGGGGACAGTCGGAACACTGAAGCTTTCTTT	CSVGDSRNTEAFF
TRBV7-8	-	TRBJ1-1	-	TGTGCCAGCGGGTCGAGGACGAACACTGAAGCTTTCTTT	CASGSRTNTEAFF
TRBV6-5	-	TRBJ1-5	-	TGTGCCAGCGGTAGGGGTAGCAATCAGCCCCAGCATTTT	CASGRGSNQPQHF
TRBV27	-	TRBJ1-6	-	TGTGCCAGCAGTCCGCCAGGACCCCTCGGGAATTCACCCCTCCACTTT	CASSPPGPLGNSPLHF
TRBV5-1	-	TRBJ1-2	-	TGCGCCAGCAGCTTGCCAGGGGAGAACGTGGGCGGCTACACCTTC	CASSLPGENVGGYTF
TRBV20-1	TRBD2	TRBJ2-7	-	TGCAGTGCTAGTCGACCGGGACTAGGAACCTACGAGCAGTACTTC	CSASRPGLGTYEQYF
TRBV19	-	TRBJ2-7	-	TGTGCCAGTAGCCCCGGACAGACTTTCGCCTACGAGCAGTACTTC	CASSPGQTFAYEQYF
TRBV9	TRBD1	TRBJ1-1	-	TGTGCCAGCAGCCCAGGGGGGCGTACTGAAGCTTTCTTT	CASSPGGRTEAFF
TRBV5-6	-	TRBJ1-3	-	TGTGCCAGCAGCTTAGACAAACTCTCTGGAAACACCATATATTTT	CASSLDKLSGNTIYF
TRBV4-1	-	TRBJ1-3	-	TGCGCCAGCAGCCAAGAGGTCCAGGACCTGGGAAACACCATATATTTT	CASSQEVQDLGNTIYF
TRBV19	-	TRBJ1-2	-	TGTGCCAGTAGTATTGACTGGAGAAGTGGCTACACCTTC	CASSIDWRSGYTF
TRBV15	-	TRBJ1-2	-	TGTGCCACCAGCAGAGGAATCAGGGCCGACTATGGCTACACCTTC	CATSRGIRADYGYTF
TRBV10-3	-	TRBJ1-1	-	TGTGCCATCAGTACAGGGTCTGAAGCTTTCTTT	CAISTGSEAFF
TRBV10-3	-	TRBJ1-1	-	TGTGCCATCAGTGCTAGGGTAATGAACACTGAAGCTTTCTTT	CAISARVMNTEAFF
TRBV6-5	-	TRBJ1-4	-	TGTGCCAGCGCCCTCACCTTATCCCCTAATGAAAAACTGTTTTTT	CASALTLSPNEKLFF
TRBV6-5	-	TRBJ1-4	-	TGTGCCAGCAGTCCCCGCGGAGTAGGGAATGAAAAACTGTTTTTT	CASSPRGVGNEKLFF
TRBV2	-	TRBJ2-7	-	TGTGCCAGCAGGCCTACTCCGGGACAACAGGGCTACGAGCAGTACTTC	CASRPTPGQQGYEQYF
TRBV29-1	TRBD1	TRBJ2-7	-	TGCAGCGTTGAATCACCCGAGACAGGGTTGATGCAGTACTTC	CSVESPETGLMQYF
TRBV29-1	TRBD1	TRBJ1-2	few	TGCAGCGTTGCCCGCCAGACCCGGGACAGGGAAATAGTCAACTATGGCTACACCTTC	CSVARQTRDREIVNYGYTF
TRBV2	-	TRBJ2-2	-	TGTGCCAGCAGTGAAAGGGTCAGGAACACCGGGGAGCTGTTTTTT	CASSERVRNTGELFF
TRBV7-2	-	TRBJ2-3	-	TGTGCCAGCAGCTTTTTATCCGCACCGGGGGCAGATACGCAGTATTTT	CASSFLSAPGADTQYF
TRBV10-1	TRBD2	TRBJ2-5	-	TGCGCCAGCAGTGACGGACTAGAGGAGACCCAGTACTTC	CASSDGLEETQYF
TRBV14	TRBD1	TRBJ2-1	-	TGTGCCAGCAGTCGGGACAGGGTCAATGAGCAGTTCTTC	CASSRDRVNEQFF
TRBV4-1	TRBD1	TRBJ2-7	-	TGCGCCAGCAGCCAAGGGTGGGACAGAATCGAGACTTACACCTACGAGCAGTACTTC	CASSQGWDRIETYTYEQYF
TRBV5-4	TRBD1	TRBJ2-1	-	TGTGCCAGCAGCGTGGGACAGCTGAATTACAATGAGCAGTTCTTC	CASSVGQLNYNEQFF
TRBV2	-	TRBJ1-1	-	TGTGCGACCCTGTCAGGACCCTTGAACACTGAAGCTTTCTTT	CATLSGPLNTEAFF
TRBV12-5	TRBD1	TRBJ1-3	-	TGTGCTAGCTCCAGGGGGACCGGAAACACCATATATTTT	CASSRGTGNTIYF
TRBV19	-	TRBJ2-2	-	TGTGCGGTCGGACCTAGGAACACCGGGGAGCTGTTTTTT	CAVGPRNTGELFF